The next 24 T cell receptor beta chains were all read from a single sample in a study of vaccination and CD4 T cells after COVID-19. Stated treatment: approximately 9-day PBMC culture with coronavirus spike peptide pools or control peptides (ViraFEST assay). The collection of CD4+ T cells from the unexposed donor took place before the COVID-19 pandemic (2011-2018). These TCRs' antigens remain unknown. An Oncomine TCR Beta short-read assay was used to sequence the DNA from cultured CD4+ T cells. Using the QIAamp micro DNA kit, genomic DNA was extracted from the CD4+ T cells that had been cultured. Each CDR3 protein gets one entry after TCRdb re-called the PCR reads with MiXCR. Of more than 8,500 distinct CDR3 sequences listed, around 41% are singletons. The sequenced material came from CD4+ T cells from blood, cultured in vitro. These receptors were collected from a human donor in good health.

A few counts support this clonotype. CDR3 amino acids: CASSTKTGKTAFF. CDR3 nucleotides: TGTGCCAGTAGTACAAAGACAGGGAAGACCGCTTTCTTT. The chain uses TRBV19 and TRBJ1-1; 7 positions agree with TRBD1. The CDR3 has 13 amino acids. Trimming at V came to 4 bases and at J to 11 bases, leaving 10 bases not matched to a gene. Per germline, CDR1 LNHDA and CDR2 SQIVND (reference sequence).

This clonotype was detected a few times. The chain links TRBV6-5 to TRBJ2-2; tentatively, D is TRBD2 (7 bases). CDR1 and CDR2 (germline): MNHEY, SVGAGI. V was shortened by 0 bases and J by 4 bases, with 15 bases between the two germline ends. This CDR3 contains 17 residues. Here the CDR3 DNA reads TGTGCCAGCAGTTACTCTTTAGGGAGGGGGGGCACCGGGGAGCTGTTTTTT. Translated, it gives CASSYSLGRGGTGELFF.

The rearrangement links TRBV5-1 to TRBJ2-1; 10 positions match TRBD2. The CDR3 has 15 residues. Germline assignment: CDR1 SGHRS and CDR2 YFSETQ. Germline trimming cut 10 bases from V and 5 bases from J; bases unmatched to any gene: 12. The CDR3 nucleotides are TGCGCCTCCTATAGGGAACTAGCGGGACACAATGAGCAGTTCTTC. Translating it yields CASYRELAGHNEQFF. Supplemented by reference TRBV5-1 and TRBJ2-1, the full variable domain reads KAGVTQTPRYLIKTRGQQVTLSCSPISGHRSVSWYQQTPGQGLQFLFEYFSETQRNKGNFPGRFSGRQFSNSRSEMNVSTLELGDSALYLCASYRELAGHNEQFFGPGTRLTVL.

This chain connects TRBV11-1 to TRBJ2-5; maybe TRBD2 (5 bases). V lost 3 bases and J lost 1, with 9 bases in between. Germline-derived CDR1 and CDR2 are SGHAT and FQDESV (reference sequence). The CDR3 totals 14 residues. Here the CDR3 DNA reads TGTGCCAGCAGCTTCCAGAGCGGCCAAGAGACCCAGTACTTC. It encodes CASSFQSGQETQYF.

This sequence joins TRBV6-2 or TRBV6-3 and TRBJ2-7; a possible D gene is TRBD2 (5 bases). The V end was cut by 7 bases, the J end by 5 bases, with 18 bases between. The CDR3 is 14 amino acids. Germline-derived CDR1 and CDR2 are MNHEY and SVGEGT. The CDR3 bases are TGTGCCAGCAAGGCCACCGGGGAGCAGCACGAGCAGTACTTC. Translated: CASKATGEQHEQYF.

This clonotype was picked up a small number of times. This chain connects TRBV25-1 to TRBJ1-2; D perhaps matches TRBD1 (6 bases). CDR1 is MGHDK and CDR2 is SYGVNS in the germline V gene. V lost 4 bases and J lost 8, with 20 bases in between. The CDR3 length is 15 residues. The CDR3 loop is CASSAVSRGLWGYTF. CDR3 coding DNA: TGTGCCAGCAGTGCAGTAAGCAGGGGCCTTTGGGGCTACACCTTC.

The chain links TRBV4-1 to TRBJ2-3; TRBD2 aligns across 9 bases. The V segment lost 4 bases and the J segment 6 bases; nucleotides outside the gene matches: 2. CDR1 and CDR2 from the germline V gene are MGHRA and YSYEKL. This CDR3 has 13 residues. CDR3 sequence (DNA): TGCGCCAGCAGCCGGACTAGCGCTGATACGCAGTATTTT. Translating gives CASSRTSADTQYF.

This clonotype has only a few counts. The rearrangement links TRBV5-8 to TRBJ1-5; 9 nucleotides agree with TRBD1. CDR3 length: 14 residues. In germline, CDR1 is SGHTS, CDR2 YDEGEE. V lost 4 bases, J lost 5 bases, and 4 bases stayed unmatched. The CDR3 protein is CASSVGTGHQPQHF. The DNA for the CDR3 is TGTGCCAGCAGCGTCGGGACAGGGCATCAGCCCCAGCATTTT.

This chain's CDR3 is CSSRPPGGVETQYF. DNA for the CDR3: TGCAGCTCCCGTCCTCCGGGGGGCGTCGAGACCCAGTACTTC. The V and J genes are TRBV29-1 and TRBJ2-5; D might be TRBD2 (7 bases). Trimming left V 8 bases short and J 5 bases short, with 21 bases between. The CDR3 consists of 14 residues. Germline loops: CDR1 SQVTM, CDR2 ANQGSEA. Based on the CDR3 plus reference TRBV29-1 and TRBJ2-5, the full variable domain is SAVISQKPSRDICQRGTSLTIQCQVDSQVTMMFWYRQQPGQSLTLIATANQGSEATYESGFVIDKFPISRPNLTFSTLTVSNMSPEDSSIYLCSSRPPGGVETQYFGPGTRLLVL.

The table lists this clonotype with a few counts. This sequence joins TRBV20-1 and TRBJ2-7; a possible D gene is TRBD1 (6 bases). The CDR3 length is 13 residues. Germline V gene sequence: CDR1 DFQATT, CDR2 SNEGSKA (reference sequence). V lost 1 base and J 2 bases, leaving 9 bases between the germline ends. The CDR3 DNA reads TGCAGTGCTAGAGTCAGGGGACCCTACGAGCAGTACTTC. Translating it yields CSARVRGPYEQYF.

The chain links TRBV20-1 to TRBJ2-7, with 9 bases fitting TRBD1. Germline CDR1 DFQATT, CDR2 SNEGSKA (reference sequence). The CDR3 consists of 16 residues. The junction had 12 bases not matched to a gene; V was cut back by 0 bases and J by 6 bases. The CDR3 DNA reads TGCAGTGCTAGAGAGCTCAACAGGGGGCGAGTTTTCGAGCAGTACTTC. Its translation: CSARELNRGRVFEQYF.

This clonotype has a handful of counts. The V gene is TRBV15, the J gene TRBJ2-7; no clear D. With 0 bases removed from V and 7 bases from J, the gap between germline ends came to 13 bases. Germline loops: CDR1 LNHNV, CDR2 YYDKDF (reference sequence). CDR3 length: 14 amino acids. As DNA, the CDR3 is TGTGCCACCAGCAGAGACCGACTTCCCAGGGAGCAGTACTTC. This gives the protein CATSRDRLPREQYF.

This clonotype showed up just a few times. V gene TRBV6-1 combines with J gene TRBJ1-1; D is unresolved. The CDR3 contains 14 residues. The germline V gene has CDR1 MNHNS and CDR2 SASEGT. Between the trimmed V and J ends, which lost 7 bases and 6 bases, there was a span of 18 bases. CDR3 bases: TGTGCCAGCACCCTAGCGGTCGGCGGCGCTGAAGCTTTCTTT. Residues: CASTLAVGGAEAFF.

The chain uses TRBV6-1 and TRBJ2-1; D is unclear. The length of the CDR3 is 14 residues. V lost 8 bases and J 3 bases, leaving 14 bases between the germline ends. The germline V gene has CDR1 MNHNS and CDR2 SASEGT. Here the CDR3 reads CASSATQYYNEQFF. CDR3 bases: TGTGCCAGCTCCGCGACACAATACTACAATGAGCAGTTCTTC.

In the case of this clonotype: This may arise from a read error, as a much more abundant clone is one base away. The chain uses TRBV20-1 and TRBJ1-1, with no clear D. The germline V gene has CDR1 DFQATT and CDR2 SNEGSKA (reference sequence). The CDR3 sequence is 15 residues long. CDR3 in amino acids: CSAPLLQLTGTEVFF. Written as DNA, the CDR3 is TGCAGTGCCCCCCTACTACAGTTAACCGGCACTGAAGTTTTCTTT.

The chain uses TRBV10-3 and TRBJ2-7, with D unclear. This CDR3 has 12 amino acids. The germline CDR1 and CDR2 sequences are ENHRY and SYGVKD. Between the trimmed V and J ends, which lost 3 bases and 1 base, there was a span of 4 bases. The CDR3 is CAISDGSYEQYF. CDR3 coding DNA: TGTGCCATCAGTGACGGTTCCTACGAGCAGTACTTC.

This chain connects TRBV15 to TRBJ2-3, with D hard to call. V lost 7 bases, J lost 1 base, and 12 bases lay in between. CDR3 length equals 14 residues. The V gene's germline CDR1 is LNHNV and CDR2 YYDKDF (reference sequence). As DNA, the CDR3 is TGTGCCACCATGAGGAGTGTAGGCACAGATACGCAGTATTTT. It yields the protein CATMRSVGTDTQYF.

The chain employs TRBV7-6 and TRBJ2-5, with 10 positions matching TRBD1. The CDR3 totals 16 residues. Germline lookup yields CDR1 SGHVS and CDR2 FNYEAQ. Germline trimming cut 0 bases from V and 1 base from J; bases unmatched to any gene: 2. The CDR3 coding sequence is TGTGCCAGCAGCTTAGCCCGGACAGGGGGCCAAGAGACCCAGTACTTC. This gives the protein CASSLARTGGQETQYF.

V usage is TRBV27 and J usage is TRBJ2-4; D ambiguous. The germline V gene encodes CDR1 MNHEY and CDR2 SMNVEV (reference sequence). The CDR3 is 13 residues long. Trimming pared 0 bases from V and 3 bases from J, leaving 3 bases between. CDR3 nucleotides: TGTGCCAGCAGTTTATCCGGCAAAAACATTCAGTACTTC. Its translation is CASSLSGKNIQYF.

In its sample, this clonotype was seen a few times. The rearrangement uses TRBV20-1 and TRBJ1-5, with D perhaps matching TRBD1 (6 bases). Germline V gene sequence: CDR1 DFQATT, CDR2 SNEGSKA (reference sequence). V was cut by 4 bases and J by 6 bases, with 22 bases left in between. The CDR3 consists of 16 residues. The CDR3 DNA is TGCAGTGCTACCAGCCCTCCTCAGGGGCGGGTTCAGCCCCAGCATTTT. Protein product: CSATSPPQGRVQPQHF.

The chain joins TRBV7-9 to TRBJ2-6; D may be TRBD1 (5 bases). V was clipped by 6 bases and J by 0 bases, with 6 bases between them. The length of the CDR3 is 14 residues. Germline loops: CDR1 SEHNR, CDR2 FQNEAQ (reference sequence). DNA for the CDR3: TGTGCCAGCAGAGGGGTCTCTGGGGCCAACGTCCTGACTTTC. Translation gives CASRGVSGANVLTF.

This clonotype turned up a few times. The chain combines TRBV6-2 or TRBV6-3 with TRBJ1-5; 9 nucleotides align to TRBD1. The germline gives CDR1 MNHEY, CDR2 SVGEGT. CDR3 length equals 19 residues. V lost 4 bases to trimming and J lost 2 bases; unmatched junction nucleotides: 15. In nucleotides, the CDR3 is TGTGCCAGCAGTTTCCCGGACAGGGGACGTATGTTGGGCAATCAGCCCCAGCATTTT. Protein: CASSFPDRGRMLGNQPQHF.

V is TRBV5-4 and J is TRBJ2-4; D perhaps matches TRBD2 (6 bases). Germline lookup yields CDR1 SGHNT and CDR2 YYREEE (reference sequence). This CDR3 has 15 residues. Trimming pared 0 bases from V and 6 bases from J, leaving 13 bases between. The CDR3 loop reads CASSLAASDSNIQYF. CDR3 nucleotide sequence: TGTGCCAGCAGCTTGGCGGCTAGCGACTCAAACATTCAGTACTTC.

V is TRBV7-8 and J is TRBJ2-7; D may correspond to TRBD1 or TRBD2 (5 bases each). Between the trimmed V and J ends, which lost 1 base and 6 bases, there was a span of 19 bases. From germline, CDR1 is SGHVS and CDR2 FQNEAQ. The CDR3 runs 16 residues. CDR3 nucleotide sequence: TGTGCCAGCAGCTTAGTTGTCGGGGCGATCATACTCGAGCAGTACTTC. Amino acid sequence: CASSLVVGAIILEQYF.